This T cell receptor beta chain is drawn from a study of blood T cell repertoires in COVID-19. Study in general: Donors in the United States, Italy and Spain gave samples during acute or convalescent COVID-19.

Trimming shortened V by 4 bases and J by 5 bases, and 19 bases separated the two germline ends. Germline V gene sequence: CDR1 SGHNT, CDR2 YYREEE (reference sequence). CDR3 length: 15 amino acids. In the original analysis: The assay estimated nucleated cells by amplifying reference gene primers. Sequencing was performed with immunoSEQ multiplex PCR; in TCRdb, only in-frame clones are kept and a portion is missing. V, J and clone size are taken as reported in that table, and D and trimming were inferred from the DNA itself. The sample records under 150,000 clones, roughly 90% being singletons. Sequenced input: peripheral blood. This chain uses TRBV5-4 with TRBJ2-7, with a weak D call TRBD1 (6 bases). The receptor's source is a man aged 70 or older with active COVID-19. The CDR3 sequence is CASSVPGQDLNEQYF. CDR3 bases: TGTGCCAGCAGCGTGCCGGGACAAGACCTCAACGAGCAGTACTTC.